The T cell receptor beta chain described here comes from a study of CD8+ T cells in alopecia areata. V was cut by 2 bases and J by 5 bases, with 9 bases left in between. Germline V CDR1 and CDR2: SGHRS, YFSETQ. The CDR3 sequence is 13 residues long. After isolation, RNA underwent reverse transcription to generate cDNA as the sequencing template. Generated by immunoSEQ multiplex PCR, the TCRdb table keeps only in-frame clones and is missing some. The sample holds 200,000 or so clones, more than 45% seen once. It was from alopecia areata patients that lesional scalp punch biopsies and peripheral blood were collected.

This specimen was CD4+ T cells sorted from blood, taken at week 0. The J gene is TRBJ2-3, the V gene TRBV5-1; D gene unclear. This clonotype was obtained from a human donor with alopecia areata. CDR3 amino acids: CASSLGSGDTQYF. The CDR3 DNA follows: TGCGCCAGCAGCTTAGGAAGTGGAGATACGCAGTATTTT.